This record concerns one T cell receptor beta chain sequence. The antigen is unknown. With 1 base removed from V and 2 bases from J, the gap between germline ends came to 11 bases. Germline V lookup: CDR1 SGHAT, CDR2 FQNNGV. The CDR3 consists of 15 residues. These data come from a study of CD8 T cells in ankylosing spondylitis. Study conclusions and caveats: Ankylosing spondylitis blood appeared to carry a characteristic TCR beta motif of roughly eight highly homologous variants. Significantly higher representation of disease-linked clones was reported for matched ankylosing spondylitis synovial fluid.

TCRdb used MiXCR to reprocess the 5' RACE reads, holding one entry per CDR3 protein. The sample shows around 480,000 distinct CDR3 sequences, 17% of them seen only once. Specimen: blood, either unsorted or a sorted T cell fraction (not recorded which). The chain uses TRBV11-2 and TRBJ1-2; no clear D. This receptor was obtained from a male donor with ankylosing spondylitis. The CDR3 DNA follows: TGTGCCAGCAGCTTAGGTGTCAGCGCAAACTATGGCTACACCTTC. Residues: CASSLGVSANYGYTF.